This T cell receptor (beta chain) originates from a study of T cell clones after liver transplantation (dated by TCRdb to between 2018 and 2021). In the study overall: The samples were obtained from ITN030ST, a randomized trial that attempted immunosuppression withdrawal within 2 years after liver transplantation. Of the eight recipients, a few were HCV-positive, while the remaining recipients had been transplanted for non-autoimmune, non-viral indications. Until randomization at 12-24 months post-transplant, subjects were given standard immunosuppression, with no induction therapy. A cohort of 8 liver transplant recipients was studied, of whom 3 were classified as tolerant and 5 as non-tolerant. To count as tolerant, a recipient had to stay completely off immunosuppression for at least one year without liver enzymes climbing beyond twice the upper limit of normal. Blood samples were collected pre-transplant, then pre-randomization ahead of withdrawal, and finally post-randomization once withdrawal had either been completed or failed. Donor-reactive T cell clones were identified by TCRbeta sequencing after a pre-transplant mixed lymphocyte reaction and then tracked in post-transplant blood. Third party-reactive TCRbeta sequences from pre-transplant MLRs were also identified as an antigen-independent comparator for donor-reactive sequences. The paper's findings and limits, for the study overall: When repertoire turnover was accounted for, significantly reduced detection of donor-reactive sequences was found in 7 of 8 subjects for CD4 and in 8 of 8 subjects for CD8. Since no allograft tissue specimens were available, donor-reactive T cells may have migrated into the graft instead of being deleted. Donor-reactive sequences decreased more than third party-reactive sequences, which suggests partial antigen-specific deletion that was not related to withdrawal success. The conclusions were considered preliminary, being limited by small, heterogeneous patient numbers and non-standardized post-transplant time points. Low numbers of available donor cells limited the measurable donor-reactive repertoire in a couple of subjects. In most of the 8 subjects, regardless of tolerance or HCV status, circulating donor-reactive CD4 TCRbeta sequences dropped significantly post-transplant.

The junction shows trimming of 3 bases on V and 6 bases on J, and the gene matches do not reach 7 bases of it. CDR1 and CDR2, looked up from the germline V gene (reference sequence), are SGHNT and YYREEE. The CDR3 goes from the cysteine to the phenylalanine over 16 residues. CDR3 DNA is the only sequence kept; it has 48 bases, read in frame from the first base. Thawed unstimulated PBMCs were stained for CD3, CD4 and CD8 and FACS-sorted into CD3+CD4+ and CD3+CD8+ populations. All 8 studied subjects were randomized to immunosuppression withdrawal. The Qiagen DNeasy Blood and Tissue Kit was used to isolate genomic DNA. High-throughput TCRbeta CDR3 sequencing of frozen genomic DNA was performed by immunoSEQ, including PCR amplification, mapping, bias correction and internal controls. On the authors' methods: Only productive rearrangements were retained, and each unique TCRbeta sequence was defined by its CDR3 nucleotide sequence together with its V and J gene. Donor-reactive sequences required at least 5-fold expansion in CFSE-low cells versus unstimulated pre-transplant cells and at least 0.01% frequency. To ensure at least 90% detection power, minimum frequency thresholds were set for each subject based on that subject's lowest-template unstimulated sample. Jensen-Shannon divergence between the top 1000 TCRbeta sequences post-transplant and pre-transplant was used to measure repertoire turnover. Changes in detection of donor-reactive sequences were assessed with two-sided Fisher's exact tests. TCRdb carries this immuneACCESS record with in-frame sequences only. Its versions omit some clonotypes, under half of them owing to an unresolved V gene in the studies checked, with the rest unexplained. V and J calls and clone size are copied from that table; D and trimming were computed from the DNA. The sample has around 43,000 clones on record, about 86% of them singletons. The ten largest make up 2.5% of the sample.

This clone was seen a handful of times. Its recognized antigen is unknown. Base qualities are not recorded, but no much larger clone differs from it by a single base. The starting material was CD4+ T cells from blood, obtained 24 months after liver transplant. The chain was built from TRBV5-4 and TRBJ2-1; 12 middle bases align to TRBD2. The receptor comes from a human patient who received a liver transplant. After a transplant, the graft donor may have provided part of the T cells. The sequenced DNA: TGTGCCAGCAGCTCTCCCCTAGCGGGAGGGCCCAATGAGCAGTTCTTC. The resulting protein is CASSSPLAGGPNEQFF.